This TCR beta chain was captured by sequencing in a study of glioma-infiltrating T cells after dendritic cell vaccination. Of note for this clone: Its antigen is as yet unknown.

Per germline, CDR1 MNHNS and CDR2 SASEGT. The length of the CDR3 is 17 residues. With V trimmed by 2 bases and J by 6 bases, 14 bases remained unmatched. All glioblastoma patients lacked an isocitrate dehydrogenase mutation. The immunoSEQ assay amplified TCRB CDR3 from up to roughly 2 ug DNA. Data came from immunoSEQ multiplex PCR; TCRdb stores just in-frame clones and leaves some out. The sample lists tens of thousands of clones, approximately 90% occurring once. Study-wide points: Complete blood and tumor specimen sets were limited to few patients.

The J gene is TRBJ2-7, the V gene TRBV6-1, with 9 bases matching TRBD1. The sequence came from a human donor with glioblastoma. Here the sequenced sample was blood, taken before dendritic cell vaccination. CDR3 nucleotides: TGTGCCAGCAGTGAAATAGCCGGGACAGGGTACCCCCTCGAGCAGTACTTC. Encoded protein: CASSEIAGTGYPLEQYF.